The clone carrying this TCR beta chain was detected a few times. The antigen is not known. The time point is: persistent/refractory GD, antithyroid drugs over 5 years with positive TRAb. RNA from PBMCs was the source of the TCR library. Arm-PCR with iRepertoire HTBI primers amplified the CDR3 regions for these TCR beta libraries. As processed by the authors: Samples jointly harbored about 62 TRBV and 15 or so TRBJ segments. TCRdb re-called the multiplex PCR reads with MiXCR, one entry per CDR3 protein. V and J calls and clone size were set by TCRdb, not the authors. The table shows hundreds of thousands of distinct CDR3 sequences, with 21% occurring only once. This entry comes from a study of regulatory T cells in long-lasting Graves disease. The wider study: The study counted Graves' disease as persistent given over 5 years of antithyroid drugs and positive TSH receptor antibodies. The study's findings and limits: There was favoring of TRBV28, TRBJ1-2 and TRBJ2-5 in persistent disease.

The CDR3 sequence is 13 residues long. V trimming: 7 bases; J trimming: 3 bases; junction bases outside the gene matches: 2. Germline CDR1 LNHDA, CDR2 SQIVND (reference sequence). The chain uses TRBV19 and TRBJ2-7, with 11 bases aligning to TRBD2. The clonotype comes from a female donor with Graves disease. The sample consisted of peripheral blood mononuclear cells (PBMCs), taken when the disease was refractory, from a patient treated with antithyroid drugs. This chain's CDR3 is CASKGLADYEQYF. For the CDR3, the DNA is TGTGCCAGTAAGGGACTAGCGGACTACGAGCAGTACTTC.